These 22 T cell receptor beta chains originate from one sample sequenced in a study of shared clonotypes between healthy human individuals. Generated by immunoSEQ multiplex PCR, the TCRdb table keeps only in-frame clones and is missing some. The sample yields 2 million to 3 million clones, approximately 94% seen once. Material: naive CD4+ T cells from PBMCs. Subset meaning: CD45RA+ positively selected. All receptors come from a man aged 18 to 29 in good health. Some clones in this sample may be carry-over from other donors' samples.

This sequence joins TRBV11-2 and TRBJ1-3; no clear D gene. The CDR3 is 17 amino acids. Trimming removed 0 bases at V and 0 bases at J, with 12 bases between. From germline, CDR1 is SGHAT and CDR2 FQNNGV. The CDR3 loop is CASSLDPTYLSGNTIYF. The CDR3 bases are TGTGCCAGCAGCTTAGATCCCACTTATCTCTCTGGAAACACCATATATTTT.

The chain carries TRBV7-8 and TRBJ2-3; D ambiguous. The germline V gene encodes CDR1 SGHVS and CDR2 FQNEAQ. V lost 1 base and J 2 bases, leaving 10 bases between the germline ends. The CDR3 extends over 15 amino acids. CDR3 sequence (DNA): TGTGCCAGCAGCTTAGAGTATGGTCACACAGATACGCAGTATTTT. Encoded protein: CASSLEYGHTDTQYF.

The chain carries TRBV7-6 and TRBJ1-2, with 11 bases identical to TRBD1. The ends lost 0 bases at V and 4 bases at J; junction bases unmatched: 1. CDR1 and CDR2 from the germline V gene are SGHVS and FNYEAQ. The length of the CDR3 is 15 residues. The CDR3 reads CASSLAGTGGYGYTF. The CDR3 bases are TGTGCCAGCAGCTTAGCAGGGACAGGGGGCTATGGCTACACCTTC.

This sequence joins TRBV5-1 and TRBJ2-2; D unclear. Trimming pared 0 bases from V and 0 bases from J, leaving 6 bases between. The germline gives CDR1 SGHRS, CDR2 YFSETQ. The CDR3 totals 15 residues. The CDR3 sequence: CASSLVEANTGELFF. CDR3 nucleotide sequence: TGCGCCAGCAGCTTGGTCGAGGCGAACACCGGGGAGCTGTTTTTT.

Written as DNA, the CDR3 is TGTGCCAGCAGGCGTACAGGGGGCTACGATTCACCCCTCCACTTT. As protein: CASRRTGGYDSPLHF. V usage is TRBV6-6 and J usage is TRBJ1-6; 9 bases align to TRBD1. CDR3 length equals 15 residues. The V gene's germline CDR1 is MNHNY and CDR2 SVGAGI (reference sequence). After removal of 6 bases from V and 8 bases from J, the junction contained 8 bases not matched to a gene.

In this sample, this clone turned up once. V gene TRBV7-8 combines with J gene TRBJ2-7; 9 bases fit TRBD2. The V gene's germline CDR1 is SGHVS and CDR2 FQNEAQ. The CDR3 length is 14 residues. V lost 5 bases to trimming and J lost 4 bases; unmatched junction nucleotides: 6. The CDR3 sequence is CASSPGTSSYEQYF. The CDR3 DNA sequence: TGTGCCAGCAGCCCGGGGACTAGCAGTTACGAGCAGTACTTC. The complete variable domain, with remaining parts taken from reference TRBV7-8 and TRBJ2-7, reads GAGVSQSPRYKVAKRGQDVALRCDPISGHVSLFWYQQALGQGPEFLTYFQNEAQLDKSGLPSDRFFAERPEGSVSTLKIQRTQQEDSAVYLCASSPGTSSYEQYFGPGTRLTVT.

The rearrangement joins TRBV5-8 to TRBJ1-5; D is ambiguous. V was pared by 3 bases and J by 6 bases, with 10 bases between. The CDR3 sequence is 13 residues long. Germline V gene data show CDR1 as SGHTS and CDR2 as YDEGEE. The CDR3: CASSSPGSQPQHF. As DNA, the CDR3 is TGTGCCAGCAGCTCCCCGGGGTCTCAGCCCCAGCATTTT.

The V and J genes are TRBV4-2 and TRBJ2-1, with D unclear. CDR3 size: 15 residues. V dropped 2 bases and J dropped 9 bases, with 17 bases sitting between them. Germline-derived CDR1 and CDR2 are LGHNA and YNFKEQ. CDR3 sequence (DNA): TGTGCCAGCAGCCAAATTAAGCCGGCCGGTGGTGAGCAGTTCTTC. Encoded protein: CASSQIKPAGGEQFF.

This chain connects TRBV10-1 to TRBJ2-3, with 12 bases matching TRBD2. CDR3 length: 21 amino acids. Germline-derived CDR1 and CDR2 are WNHNN and SYGVQD (reference sequence). J was trimmed by 5 bases and V by 5 bases; bases with no gene match: 23. The CDR3 region is CASSPLAGGNNPNLDLDTQYF. The CDR3 DNA sequence: TGCGCCAGCAGTCCACTAGCGGGAGGAAATAACCCCAACCTTGATCTAGATACGCAGTATTTT.

This chain joins TRBV11-2 and TRBJ1-2, with unresolved D. V lost 1 base and J lost 9, with 12 bases in between. The CDR3 length is 13 residues. CDR1 is SGHAT, CDR2 FQNNGV, per germline. CDR3 DNA sequence: TGTGCCAGCAGCTTAGGGCCTTCCGGGAGCTACACCTTC. Encoded protein: CASSLGPSGSYTF. Together with reference TRBV11-2 and TRBJ1-2, the CDR3 gives the full variable domain: EAGVAQSPRYKIIEKRQSVAFWCNPISGHATLYWYQQILGQGPKLLIQFQNNGVVDDSQLPKDRFSAERLKGVDSTLKIQPAKLEDSAVYLCASSLGPSGSYTFGSGTRLTVV.

V gene TRBV5-1 combines with J gene TRBJ2-3; 8 nucleotides match TRBD1. The CDR3 totals 15 residues. Germline V gives CDR1 SGHRS, CDR2 YFSETQ. Trimming took 4 bases from V and 2 from J; bases not matched to a gene: 6. The CDR3 sequence is CASSTRQGTTDTQYF. CDR3 sequence (DNA): TGCGCCAGCAGCACCAGACAGGGGACCACAGATACGCAGTATTTT.

This chain connects TRBV29-1 to TRBJ2-2; 14 nucleotides match TRBD2. J was trimmed by 6 bases and V by 7 bases; bases with no gene match: 13. This CDR3 has 17 residues. Germline lookup yields CDR1 SQVTM and CDR2 ANQGSEA. The CDR3, as DNA: TGCAGCGCCTCCGGGACTAGCGGGAGTCGAGGGGCCGGGGAGCTGTTTTTT. Translation gives CSASGTSGSRGAGELFF.

About this clone: The same CDR3 can be traced to other DNA sequences in this sample. V gene TRBV7-2 combines with J gene TRBJ2-7; D gene unclear. Trimming took 3 bases from V and 0 from J, leaving 6 bases between them. This CDR3 contains 13 residues. Germline V lookup: CDR1 SGHTA, CDR2 FQGNSA. This chain's CDR3 is CASSFLNSYEQYF. The CDR3 DNA reads TGTGCCAGCAGCTTTCTAAACTCCTACGAGCAGTACTTC.

This clone was counted only a few times. The V gene is TRBV6-6, the J gene TRBJ1-5, with 8 bases matching TRBD1. The CDR3 has 16 amino acids. V was pared by 6 bases and J by 0 bases, with 7 bases of the junction left unmatched. CDR1 and CDR2 (germline): MNHNY, SVGAGI (reference sequence). CDR3 residues: CASRARTGISNQPQHF. CDR3 DNA: TGTGCCAGCAGGGCAAGGACAGGGATTAGCAATCAGCCCCAGCATTTT.

The chain combines TRBV7-9 with TRBJ2-1, with a possible D match to TRBD1 (5 bases). In germline, CDR1 is SEHNR, CDR2 FQNEAQ (reference sequence). The CDR3 runs 15 residues. The ends were cut back, 3 bases at V and 4 bases at J, with 13 bases in the middle. The CDR3 reads CASSFDRTAYNEQFF. The CDR3 DNA reads TGTGCCAGCAGCTTTGACAGAACAGCTTACAATGAGCAGTTCTTC.

The CDR3: CASSLLWDSYTF. CDR3 bases: TGTGCCAGCAGCTTACTGTGGGACAGCTACACCTTC. The rearrangement uses TRBV7-8 and TRBJ1-2, with a possible D match to TRBD1 (6 bases). The germline V and J ends were trimmed by 2 bases and 9 bases, with 10 bases remaining between them. The CDR3 is 12 residues long. The V gene's germline CDR1 is SGHVS and CDR2 FQNEAQ.

The gene calls are TRBV9 and TRBJ2-5, with no clear D. CDR1 and CDR2 (germline): SGDLS, YYNGEE. V was cut by 0 bases and J by 3 bases, with 12 bases left in between. The CDR3 contains 15 residues. The CDR3 loop is CASSVAPYPEETQYF. DNA of the CDR3: TGTGCCAGCAGCGTAGCCCCCTATCCGGAAGAGACCCAGTACTTC. Filled out from reference TRBV9 and TRBJ2-5, the complete variable domain reads DSGVTQTPKHLITATGQRVTLRCSPRSGDLSVYWYQQSLDQGLQFLIQYYNGEERAKGNILERFSAQQFPDLHSELNLSSLELGDSALYFCASSVAPYPEETQYFGPGTRLLVL.

The V and J genes are TRBV28 and TRBJ2-7; D could derive from TRBD1 or TRBD2 (5 bases each). This CDR3 has 13 amino acids. V lost 8 bases and J lost 3, with 14 bases in between. Germline values: CDR1 MDHEN, CDR2 SYDVKM. The CDR3 DNA sequence: TGTGCCAGCCGGGGCAGGGTTTACTACGAGCAGTACTTC. This encodes CASRGRVYYEQYF. Combining the CDR3 with reference TRBV28 and TRBJ2-7 gives the whole variable domain DVKVTQSSRYLVKRTGEKVFLECVQDMDHENMFWYRQDPGLGLRLIYFSYDVKMKEKGDIPEGYSVSREKKERFSLILESASTNQTSMYLCASRGRVYYEQYFGPGTRLTVT.

Details on this clone: Different DNA sequences within this sample yield the same CDR3. This chain connects TRBV5-4 to TRBJ2-3, with D possibly being TRBD1 or TRBD2 (6 bases each). Trimming pared 3 bases from V and 3 bases from J, leaving 11 bases between. This CDR3 contains 14 residues. Looked up from germline, CDR1 is SGHNT and CDR2 is YYREEE (reference sequence). CDR3 residues: CASSSRGGTDTQYF. The CDR3 region has the DNA TGTGCCAGCAGCTCCCGAGGGGGGACAGATACGCAGTATTTT.

The chain uses TRBV5-4 and TRBJ2-1; D gene ambiguous. Germline V gene data show CDR1 as SGHNT and CDR2 as YYREEE (reference sequence). The CDR3 runs 14 residues. V lost 4 bases to trimming and J lost 7 bases, with 15 bases between them. CDR3: CASSAVRMGNEQFF. DNA for the CDR3: TGTGCCAGCAGCGCGGTAAGGATGGGTAATGAGCAGTTCTTC.

The chain links TRBV5-4 to TRBJ1-2, with unresolved D. V lost 4 bases to trimming and J lost 4 bases, with 11 bases between them. The CDR3 runs to 13 residues. CDR1 is SGHNT, CDR2 YYREEE, per germline (reference sequence). As DNA, the CDR3 is TGTGCCAGCAGCGCTAAGGATGGCTATGGCTACACCTTC. Encoded protein: CASSAKDGYGYTF. Using reference TRBV5-4 and TRBJ1-2 for the parts outside the CDR3, the full variable domain is ETGVTQSPTHLIKTRGQQVTLRCSSQSGHNTVSWYQQALGQGPQFIFQYYREEENGRGNFPPRFSGLQFPNYSSELNVNALELDDSALYLCASSAKDGYGYTFGSGTRLTVV.

This clone was seen only a few times. The rearrangement links TRBV7-2 to TRBJ1-5; D ambiguous. The CDR3 sequence is 15 residues long. Germline CDR1 SGHTA, CDR2 FQGNSA. Deletions cut 1 base from V and 2 bases from J, with 9 bases between. The CDR3 is CASSLDGARNQPQHF. The CDR3 DNA reads TGTGCCAGCAGCTTAGATGGAGCTCGCAATCAGCCCCAGCATTTT.